This T cell receptor beta chain was identified in a study of T-cell reconstitution after alpha-beta-depleted transplantation in children (dated by TCRdb to about 2016). Background on the whole study: Using TCR repertoire profiling, the study followed T-cell immune reconstitution in a quantitative way in children after TCRalphabeta/CD19-depleted allogeneic hematopoietic cell transplantation.

Spanning cysteine to phenylalanine, the CDR3 consists of 16 amino acids. Of all the DNA, just the CDR3 is kept, 48 bases in frame from base 1. From a lookup of the germline V gene, CDR1 and CDR2 are MNHEY and SVGAGI. Trimming takes 2 bases off V and 4 bases off J; junction bases not matched to a gene: 6. The library was built by means of PCR. The data were produced on an Illumina HiSeq 2500. To normalize quantification of the TCRbeta repertoire, the TCR libraries were built with molecular barcoding that relied on unique molecular identifiers. The raw public reads went through TCRdb reprocessing: fastp at Q25, MiXCR clone calling, in-frame beta chains kept. Rows matching on CDR3 protein sequence are summarized as one entry with the most common DNA and genes. This sample has around 93,000 distinct CDR3 sequences in its table, and 8% to 9% of those were observed once. Just under 7% of the sample is in the top ten clones.

In this sample, this clonotype turned up many times. The clone's antigen remains unknown. No much larger clonotype is one base removed from it; base qualities were not supplied. The source is a human donor who donated a stem cell graft to a child with congenital amegakaryocytic thrombocytopenia. The receptor chain draws on TRBV6-5 and TRBJ1-2, with 11 middle bases fitting TRBD1. This sample comprised PBMCs from the stem cell graft donor, obtained from the stem cell graft. Here the CDR3 is given as CASSYLRTGGSYGYTF. The nucleotide sequence is TGTGCCAGCAGTTACCTAAGGACAGGGGGCAGCTATGGCTACACCTTC.